These 24 T cell receptor beta chains were all obtained from the same sample, sequenced in a study of glioma-infiltrating T cells. Amplification of TCR alpha and beta CDR3 regions from RNA used iRepertoire nested multiplex PCR. Using its own MiXCR run on the multiplex PCR reads, TCRdb lists one record per CDR3 protein. The table has 300,000 to 450,000 distinct CDR3 sequences, 41% seen once; the top ten hold 12%. The sample was glioma tissue, nonneoplastic brain tissue, or PBMCs (not recorded which). The origin of the receptors is a human donor with low-grade glioma or glioblastoma, undergoing nonglioma brain surgery, or in good health (not recorded which).

This clonotype appeared a few times. The chain joins TRBV27 to TRBJ2-1; 8 bases are shared with TRBD2. Germline CDR1 and CDR2: MNHEY and SMNVEV (reference sequence). CDR3 size: 12 residues. V lost 6 bases to trimming and J lost 10 bases; unmatched junction nucleotides: 5. Written as DNA, the CDR3 is TGTGCCAGCAGCCCTGGACTAGCCGAGCAGTTCTTC. This codes for CASSPGLAEQFF.

This clonotype was seen repeatedly, ten times or more. The CDR3 nucleotides read TGTGCCAGCAGTTTATCGGCAGGGGGCGTGGAGACCCAGTACTTC. Protein: CASSLSAGGVETQYF. This chain connects TRBV28 to TRBJ2-5; 8 positions agree with TRBD1. Trimming cost V 1 base and J 5 bases; bases outside gene matches: 6. Germline V lookup: CDR1 MDHEN, CDR2 SYDVKM. The CDR3 runs 15 residues.

In its sample, this clonotype was seen a few times. The gene calls are TRBV4-1 and TRBJ1-3, with no clear D. V lost 0 bases and J lost 1, with 7 bases in between. The CDR3 has 15 amino acids. From germline, CDR1 is MGHRA and CDR2 YSYEKL. The CDR3 region has the DNA TGCGCCAGCAGCCAAGAAGGAAGTTCTGGAAACACCATATATTTT. Translation: CASSQEGSSGNTIYF.

This clonotype was seen repeatedly, ten times or more. The genes are TRBV28 and TRBJ1-1; 7 nucleotides match TRBD1. CDR3 size: 13 residues. V lost 6 bases, J lost 4 bases, and 5 bases stayed unmatched. CDR1 and CDR2 (germline): MDHEN, SYDVKM. DNA of the CDR3: TGTGCCAGCAGCCCACAGGGGTTCACTGAAGCTTTCTTT. This codes for CASSPQGFTEAFF.

This clonotype was counted between two and nine times. The rearrangement joins TRBV28 to TRBJ2-7; D unresolved. Germline assignment: CDR1 MDHEN and CDR2 SYDVKM. CDR3 length: 14 residues. V gave up 6 bases and J gave up 2 bases, with 14 bases separating them. The CDR3 DNA follows: TGTGCCAGCAGATCGGGCAGGAGCACCTACGAGCAGTACTTC. The encoded protein is CASRSGRSTYEQYF.

The chain combines TRBV24-1 with TRBJ2-3; 8 bases are a match to TRBD1. Germline values: CDR1 KGHDR, CDR2 SFDVKD. The CDR3 is 16 residues long. Losses at the gene ends were 3 bases for V and 1 base for J; bases not matched to a gene: 5. CDR3 sequence reads: CATSDRQGLRTDTQYF. The CDR3 DNA follows: TGTGCCACCAGTGATCGACAGGGGTTGCGCACAGATACGCAGTATTTT.

This clonotype was detected only a few times. The chain recombines TRBV2 with TRBJ2-3; no reliable D call. Germline V gene lookup returns CDR1 SNHLY and CDR2 FYNNEI. The CDR3 has 12 residues. With 1 base removed from V and 4 bases from J, the gap between germline ends came to 3 bases. CDR3: CASSEEPDTQYF. The CDR3 bases are TGTGCCAGCAGTGAAGAACCAGATACGCAGTATTTT.

In its sample, this clonotype was seen once. Since a much larger clone is just one base distant, this may be a read error. V and J are TRBV28 and TRBJ1-2; TRBD1 matches 7 bases. The CDR3 is 14 residues long. The germline CDR1 and CDR2 sequences are MDHEN and SYDVKM. The CDR3 DNA is TGTGCCAGCAGTTCGGGACAGACCCTCTATAGCTACACCTTC. As protein: CASSSGQTLYSYTF.

Ten or more counts support this clonotype. The rearrangement links TRBV24-1 to TRBJ2-3, with TRBD2 matching 10 bases. Germline values: CDR1 KGHDR, CDR2 SFDVKD. There are 16 residues in the CDR3. Unmatched junction bases numbered 3, after V lost 3 bases and J lost 1 base. This CDR3 reads CATSDPGTSGTDTQYF. Written as DNA, the CDR3 is TGTGCCACCAGTGATCCCGGGACTAGCGGCACAGATACGCAGTATTTT.

This clonotype has at least ten counts. V gene TRBV6-2 or TRBV6-3 combines with J gene TRBJ1-5; no firm D call. This CDR3 region has 19 residues. V was pared by 6 bases and J by 0 bases, with 24 bases between. CDR1 is MNHEY, CDR2 SVGEGT, per germline. Here the CDR3 reads CASSPFITRALPSNQPQHF. CDR3 sequence (DNA): TGTGCCAGCAGCCCGTTCATCACCCGAGCCCTACCTAGCAATCAGCCCCAGCATTTT.

Note on this clonotype: Its ends do not fully match the called genes, so a read error is possible. J is TRBJ2-3 and V is TRBV27, with D possibly TRBD2 on 5 matching bases. The CDR3 sequence is 16 residues long. Germline V lookup: CDR1 MNHEY, CDR2 SMNVEV (reference sequence). The CDR3 reads CDSSLYLARVSDTQYF. CDR3 sequence (DNA): TGTGACAGCAGTTTGTATCTAGCAAGAGTATCAGATACGCAGTATTTT.

This clonotype showed up just a few times. The J gene is TRBJ1-1, the V gene TRBV5-4; TRBD1 is a possible D gene (6 bases). The V end lost 1 base, the J end lost 0 bases, and 13 bases lay between the germline ends. Germline CDR1 reads SGHNT; CDR2 reads YYREEE (reference sequence). The CDR3 totals 16 residues. CDR3 protein: CASSLKGVTLNTEAFF. The CDR3 region has the DNA TGTGCCAGCAGCTTGAAGGGGGTGACCCTGAACACTGAAGCTTTCTTT.

The rearrangement uses TRBV20-1 and TRBJ1-1; D remains unclear. The CDR3 sequence is 15 residues long. Germline CDR1 reads DFQATT; CDR2 reads SNEGSKA (reference sequence). V lost 1 base to trimming and J lost 0 bases, with 12 bases between them. CDR3 bases: TGCAGTGCTAGAGCTTTGAACGAGATGAACACTGAAGCTTTCTTT. Its protein is CSARALNEMNTEAFF.

This clonotype was picked up a small number of times. The chain combines TRBV28 with TRBJ1-2; no firm D call. This CDR3 has 13 amino acids. CDR1 is MDHEN and CDR2 is SYDVKM in the germline V gene. Trimming cost V 4 bases and J 4 bases, with 10 bases left between them. CDR3 loop: CASSSRGRYGYTF. DNA of the CDR3: TGTGCCAGCAGTTCCCGCGGGCGCTATGGCTACACCTTC.

This clonotype showed up many times. The V call is TRBV5-5, the J call TRBJ2-5; 7 bases fit TRBD1. Germline CDR1 reads SGHKS; CDR2 reads YYEKEE (reference sequence). CDR3 length: 13 residues. V lost 6 bases, J lost 1 base, and 3 bases stayed unmatched. CDR3 DNA: TGTGCCAGCAACCGACAGGGCCAAGAGACCCAGTACTTC. It specifies CASNRQGQETQYF.

Many counts were recorded for this clonotype. The V call is TRBV15, the J call TRBJ2-7; unclear D gene. The CDR3 covers 15 residues. Looked up from germline, CDR1 is LNHNV and CDR2 is YYDKDF (reference sequence). Trimming cost V 0 bases and J 2 bases, with 11 bases left between them. The CDR3 nucleotides read TGTGCCACCAGCAGAGATTGGGCAGTTACCTACGAGCAGTACTTC. It yields the protein CATSRDWAVTYEQYF.

The V gene is TRBV28, the J gene TRBJ2-1; a possible D gene is TRBD1 (6 bases). Germline-derived CDR1 and CDR2 are MDHEN and SYDVKM. The CDR3 has 13 amino acids. The V gene lost 3 bases and the J gene lost 8 bases, with 11 bases spanning the gap. The CDR3 is CASSLGTLHEQFF. In nucleotides, the CDR3 is TGTGCCAGCAGTTTGGGGACATTGCATGAGCAGTTCTTC. Supplemented by reference TRBV28 and TRBJ2-1, the full variable domain reads DVKVTQSSRYLVKRTGEKVFLECVQDMDHENMFWYRQDPGLGLRLIYFSYDVKMKEKGDIPEGYSVSREKKERFSLILESASTNQTSMYLCASSLGTLHEQFFGPGTRLTVL.

The chain employs TRBV6-2 or TRBV6-3 and TRBJ2-5, with TRBD2 matching 7 bases. Trimming cost V 7 bases and J 7 bases; bases outside gene matches: 12. The germline gives CDR1 MNHEY, CDR2 SVGEGT. The CDR3 totals 14 residues. This CDR3 is CASTLLARHATQYF. As DNA, the CDR3 is TGTGCCAGCACCTTACTAGCGAGGCATGCGACCCAGTACTTC.

The table lists this clonotype with a few counts. The chain recombines TRBV19 with TRBJ2-1, with a weak D call TRBD1 (8 bases). There are 14 residues in the CDR3. The germline V and J ends were trimmed by 10 bases and 9 bases, with 22 bases remaining between them. CDR1 LNHDA and CDR2 SQIVND come from the germline V gene (reference sequence). The CDR3 protein is CATHGGQGTGEQFF. The CDR3 DNA reads TGTGCCACCCACGGGGGGCAGGGGACAGGTGAGCAGTTCTTC.

As regards this clonotype: At one of its ends the junction is not consistent with the germline gene, which may arise from a read error. The chain uses TRBV7-2 and TRBJ2-2; 7 nucleotides match TRBD2. Germline CDR1 is SGHTA and CDR2 is FQGNSA. The CDR3 has 12 amino acids. The CDR3 bases are TGTGCCAGCAGCGCTCCGAGCGGGGAGCCGTTTTTT. Translating it yields CASSAPSGEPFF. The complete variable domain, with remaining parts taken from reference TRBV7-2 and TRBJ2-2, reads GAGVSQSPSNKVTEKGKDVELRCDPISGHTALYWYRQSLGQGLEFLIYFQGNSAPDKSGLPSDRFSAERTGGSVSTLTIQRTQQEDSAVYLCASSAPSGEPFFGEGSRLTVL.

The table lists this clonotype with a few counts. CDR3 amino acids: CSARVPGTGYNEQFF. In DNA form, the CDR3 reads TGCAGTGCTAGAGTACCCGGGACTGGCTACAATGAGCAGTTCTTC. This chain links TRBV20-1 with TRBJ2-1; tentatively, D is TRBD2 (6 bases). CDR1 and CDR2 (germline): DFQATT, SNEGSKA (reference sequence). This CDR3 comprises 15 residues. V was cut by 1 base and J by 3 bases, with 13 bases left in between.

A note on this clonotype: A much larger clone differs by one base, so this may be a read error. V usage is TRBV15 and J usage is TRBJ2-3; D remains unclear. Germline CDR1 reads LNHNV; CDR2 reads YYDKDF (reference sequence). The CDR3 consists of 15 residues. Trimming took off 5 bases at V and 7 bases at J, with 19 bases between the two ends. The CDR3 nucleotides are TGTGCCACCAGCCCCGGTTCTTGGGGAACATATACGCAGTATTTT. It yields the protein CATSPGSWGTYTQYF.

This chain uses TRBV28 with TRBJ1-2; 12 bases are a match to TRBD1. The junction had 9 bases not matched to a gene; V was cut back by 4 bases and J by 6 bases. This CDR3 spans 16 amino acids. The V gene's germline CDR1 is MDHEN and CDR2 SYDVKM. For the CDR3, the DNA is TGTGCCAGCAGTTCCCGGGACAGGGGGCTAGTCCATGGCTACACCTTC. Translating gives CASSSRDRGLVHGYTF.

This clonotype has only a few counts. The chain couples TRBV11-2 to TRBJ1-2; D is ambiguous. CDR3 length equals 15 residues. Trimming cost V 1 base and J 7 bases, with 16 bases left between them. CDR1 is SGHAT, CDR2 FQNNGV, per germline. The CDR3 is CASSLGLGKLVGYTF. CDR3 nucleotides: TGTGCCAGCAGCTTAGGGCTGGGCAAGTTGGTTGGCTACACCTTC.